The 9 T cell receptor beta chains given below trace back to one sample, sequenced in a study of T cells in Graves' hyperthyroidism and ophthalmopathy. From RNA transcripts, TCR beta CDR3 regions were amplified. A set of HTBI primers served as the primers for a first-round RT-PCR of the TCR CDR3. TCRdb reprocessed the multiplex PCR reads with MiXCR, giving one entry per CDR3 protein. The sample carries hundreds of thousands of distinct CDR3 sequences, more than 14% recorded once. Sequenced input: blood. These receptors all come from a woman aged 50 to 60 with Graves' ophthalmopathy.

This clonotype was recorded a few times. The rearrangement links TRBV27 to TRBJ2-6; D gene unclear. There are 17 residues in the CDR3. The germline gives CDR1 MNHEY, CDR2 SMNVEV (reference sequence). The V end lost 3 bases, the J end lost 2 bases, and 14 bases lay between the germline ends. CDR3: CASSLGYLKAGANVLTF. Written as DNA, the CDR3 is TGTGCCAGCAGTTTGGGTTACCTGAAAGCTGGGGCCAACGTCCTGACTTTC.

This clonotype was recorded many times. The chain couples TRBV4-1 to TRBJ2-7, with 10 bases that match TRBD2. The V and J ends lost 3 bases and 2 bases, in that order; junction bases with no gene match: 4. CDR1 and CDR2 from the germline V gene are MGHRA and YSYEKL. The CDR3 consists of 15 residues. The CDR3 region has the DNA TGCGCCAGCAGCCAGCTAGCGGGGGCCACCTACGAGCAGTACTTC. It yields the protein CASSQLAGATYEQYF.

This clonotype came up many times. The chain employs TRBV20-1 and TRBJ1-5; TRBD1 matches at 9 bases. Germline loops: CDR1 DFQATT, CDR2 SNEGSKA (reference sequence). After removal of 6 bases from V and 2 bases from J, the junction contained 17 bases not matched to a gene. CDR3 size: 18 residues. CDR3: CSAPGRDRDLYGNQPQHF. The CDR3 bases are TGCAGTGCGCCCGGCAGGGACAGGGACCTTTATGGCAATCAGCCCCAGCATTTT.

This clonotype was counted many times. V usage is TRBV6-1 and J usage is TRBJ2-7; 9 bases line up with TRBD1. This CDR3 has 16 amino acids. CDR1 is MNHNS, CDR2 SASEGT, per germline. V was pared by 7 bases and J by 4 bases, with 14 bases of the junction left unmatched. CDR3 amino acids: CASKPLPGQGFYEQYF. The DNA for the CDR3 is TGTGCCAGCAAACCACTACCGGGACAGGGATTTTACGAGCAGTACTTC.

The CDR3 reads CASSVAGQGSTDTQYF. The CDR3 DNA reads as TGTGCCAGCAGCGTAGCAGGACAGGGAAGCACAGATACGCAGTATTTT. This sequence joins TRBV9 and TRBJ2-3, with 8 bases fitting TRBD1. Germline CDR1 SGDLS, CDR2 YYNGEE. The CDR3 contains 16 residues. V was pared by 0 bases and J by 0 bases, with 3 bases of the junction left unmatched.

The chain is built from TRBV2 and TRBJ2-2, with 7 positions matching TRBD2. This CDR3 is 14 amino acids long. The trim removed 3 bases at V and 4 bases at J, leaving 2 bases unmatched. Per germline, CDR1 SNHLY and CDR2 FYNNEI. DNA for the CDR3: TGTGCCAGCAGTGATATAGCGGGCACCGGGGAGCTGTTTTTT. This translates into CASSDIAGTGELFF.

The gene calls are TRBV7-9 and TRBJ1-1; the D is unclear. The CDR3 spans 14 residues. Looked up from germline, CDR1 is SEHNR and CDR2 is FQNEAQ (reference sequence). V lost 11 bases, J lost 1 base, and 17 bases lay in between. DNA for the CDR3: TGTGCCGTCGGACTTGGGCCGACGAACACTGAAGCTTTCTTT. This gives the protein CAVGLGPTNTEAFF. The full variable domain, its missing parts supplied by reference TRBV7-9 and TRBJ1-1, is DTGVSQNPRHKITKRGQNVTFRCDPISEHNRLYWYRQTLGQGPEFLTYFQNEAQLEKSRLLSDRFSAERPKGSFSTLEIQRTEQGDSAMYLCAVGLGPTNTEAFFGQGTRLTVV.

This clonotype has only a few counts. The V call is TRBV7-2, the J call TRBJ2-1; 9 nucleotides agree with TRBD2. V was pared by 11 bases and J by 4 bases, with 36 bases of the junction left unmatched. This CDR3 is built from 23 residues. CDR1 is SGHTA, CDR2 FQGNSA, per germline. CDR3 protein: CAWSSGLAKVQPGEPISYNEQFF. The CDR3, as DNA: TGTGCCTGGAGTTCCGGACTAGCGAAGGTCCAGCCCGGGGAACCCATTTCTTACAATGAGCAGTTCTTC.

In this sample, this clonotype turned up many times. The rearrangement joins TRBV7-3 to TRBJ1-1, with 9 bases lining up with TRBD1. With 5 bases clipped from V and 0 bases from J, the junction kept 4 bases outside the gene matches. Looked up from germline, CDR1 is SGHTA and CDR2 is FQGTGA. This CDR3 has 15 residues. The CDR3 DNA follows: TGTGCCAGCAGCCGACAGGGGGATTTGAACACTGAAGCTTTCTTT. Encoded protein: CASSRQGDLNTEAFF.